This T cell receptor (beta chain) originates from a study of control samples from healthy donors and cancer patients. The V gene lost 7 bases and the J gene lost 0 bases, with 13 bases spanning the gap. In germline, CDR1 is LNHDA, CDR2 SQIVND (reference sequence). This CDR3 has 15 residues. TCRdb's table, derived via immunoSEQ multiplex PCR, lists solely in-frame clones and lacks some. The sample lists 120,000 or so clones; over 80% were seen once. The origin of this receptor is a man older than 75 with head and neck cancer. Sequenced input: PBMCs. The V gene is TRBV19, the J gene TRBJ1-5; no reliable D call. The CDR3 DNA is TGTGCCAGTATCGCGACCCCTTATAGCAATCAGCCCCAGCATTTT. It yields the protein CASIATPYSNQPQHF.